This entry lists 27 T cell receptor beta chains sequenced from one sample in a study of blood T cell repertoires in COVID-19. The protocol was immunoSEQ multiplex PCR, while the TCRdb copy is restricted to in-frame clones and leaves out a portion. The table lists under 300,000 clones, about 68% of them singletons. Sequencing was done on a sample of peripheral blood. All receptors come from a woman aged 80 or over with acute or convalescent COVID-19.

V is TRBV21-1 and J is TRBJ2-1; the tabulated D call, TRBD1, remains unverified against the DNA. TRBV21-1 is termed a pseudogene. The CDR3 extends over 17 amino acids. CDR3 nucleotide sequence: TGTGCCAGCAGCAACGGTCGGGGGACAGGGGGTACAAATGAGCAGTTCTTC. Translation gives CASSNGRGTGGTNEQFF.

The chain uses TRBV18 and TRBJ1-1; D ambiguous. The CDR3 covers 12 residues. Trimming removed 1 base at V and 7 bases at J, with 7 bases between. Germline CDR1 reads KGHSH; CDR2 reads LQKENI. CDR3 nucleotides: TGTGCCAGCTCACCACTACAGAGTGAAGCTTTCTTT. Translation: CASSPLQSEAFF.

This clone has more than one count but fewer than ten. The chain couples TRBV4-2 to TRBJ2-3; 9 bases fit TRBD2. The CDR3 has 16 residues. Germline-derived CDR1 and CDR2 are LGHNA and YNFKEQ. Germline trimming cut 3 bases from V and 1 base from J; bases unmatched to any gene: 5. CDR3 nucleotide sequence: TGTGCCAGCAGCCAGCAAGCGGGAGGCGGCACAGATACGCAGTATTTT. Amino acid sequence: CASSQQAGGGTDTQYF.

The rearrangement joins TRBV7-6 to TRBJ2-3; 11 bases line up with TRBD2. The CDR3 sequence is 16 residues long. Germline CDR1 SGHVS, CDR2 FNYEAQ. With V trimmed by 5 bases and J by 0 bases, 4 bases remained unmatched. The chain's CDR3 is CASSPRLAGSTDTQYF. The CDR3 bases are TGTGCCAGCAGCCCACGACTAGCGGGGAGCACAGATACGCAGTATTTT.

This rearrangement joins TRBV19 to TRBJ1-2; D unresolved. Germline assignment: CDR1 LNHDA and CDR2 SQIVND (reference sequence). Trimming removed 5 bases from V and 4 bases from J, with 14 bases in between. The CDR3 spans 14 residues. The CDR3 nucleotides read TGTGCCAGTAGTTCCGGTGCGGTGGGCTATGGCTACACCTTC. This codes for CASSSGAVGYGYTF.

CDR3 sequence (DNA): TGCGCCAGCAGCCAAAGACAGGGGGCGGACTATGGCTACACCTTC. Translating gives CASSQRQGADYGYTF. The chain carries TRBV4-1 and TRBJ1-2; 10 nucleotides match TRBD1. CDR1 is MGHRA, CDR2 YSYEKL, per germline. Germline trimming cut 2 bases from V and 3 bases from J; bases unmatched to any gene: 3. The CDR3 runs 15 residues.

V gene TRBV5-1 combines with J gene TRBJ2-1; 8 bases are shared with TRBD1. The V segment lost 4 bases and the J segment 6 bases; nucleotides outside the gene matches: 3. Germline V gives CDR1 SGHRS, CDR2 YFSETQ. This CDR3 comprises 13 residues. The CDR3 loop is CASSTGQGNEQFF. For the CDR3, the DNA is TGCGCCAGCAGCACCGGACAGGGCAATGAGCAGTTCTTC. Combining the CDR3 with reference TRBV5-1 and TRBJ2-1 gives the whole variable domain KAGVTQTPRYLIKTRGQQVTLSCSPISGHRSVSWYQQTPGQGLQFLFEYFSETQRNKGNFPGRFSGRQFSNSRSEMNVSTLELGDSALYLCASSTGQGNEQFFGPGTRLTVL.

The rearrangement links TRBV4-1 to TRBJ2-5; TRBD2 agrees at 9 bases. Trimming took 2 bases from V and 2 from J; bases not matched to a gene: 9. This CDR3 region has 17 residues. In germline, CDR1 is MGHRA, CDR2 YSYEKL. The CDR3 bases are TGCGCCAGCAGCCAAACCCGGACTAGCGCAGGGCAAGAGACCCAGTACTTC. This encodes CASSQTRTSAGQETQYF.

The chain couples TRBV19 to TRBJ2-1; 8 bases map to TRBD2. This CDR3 comprises 17 residues. Per the germline V gene, CDR1 is LNHDA and CDR2 is SQIVND (reference sequence). V shed 2 bases, J shed 1 base, and the junction held 7 bases outside the gene matches. The CDR3 coding sequence is TGTGCCAGTAGTATAATCCCGAGCGGGAGTTCCTACAATGAGCAGTTCTTC. This codes for CASSIIPSGSSYNEQFF.

The V gene is TRBV27, the J gene TRBJ2-7; D gene unclear. CDR1 is MNHEY and CDR2 is SMNVEV in the germline V gene (reference sequence). CDR3 size: 13 residues. V was shortened by 7 bases and J by 2 bases, with 12 bases between the two germline ends. CDR3 region: CASMEAGPYEQYF. The DNA of the CDR3 is TGTGCCAGCATGGAAGCAGGCCCCTACGAGCAGTACTTC.

The J gene is TRBJ2-3, the V gene TRBV15, with 7 bases lining up with TRBD2. J lost 0 bases, V lost 1 base, and 4 bases had no gene match. The CDR3 covers 16 residues. Per germline, CDR1 LNHNV and CDR2 YYDKDF (reference sequence). CDR3 nucleotides: TGTGCCACCAGCAGAGTGGGGCGGGGGAGCACAGATACGCAGTATTTT. This encodes CATSRVGRGSTDTQYF. The whole variable domain, remainder taken from reference TRBV15 and TRBJ2-3, is DAMVIQNPRYQVTQFGKPVTLSCSQTLNHNVMYWYQQKSSQAPKLLFHYYDKDFNNEADTPDNFQSRRPNTSFCFLDIRSPGLGDTAMYLCATSRVGRGSTDTQYFGPGTRLTVL.

The CDR3 nucleotides are TGTGCCAGTAAGACAGGGGGGGCCTACGAGCAGTACTTC. It yields the protein CASKTGGAYEQYF. The chain couples TRBV6-5 to TRBJ2-7; TRBD1 matches 9 bases. This CDR3 comprises 13 residues. Looked up from germline, CDR1 is MNHEY and CDR2 is SVGAGI. V was clipped by 9 bases and J by 2 bases; unmatched bases: 5.

This clone was counted only a few times. The J gene is TRBJ1-3, the V gene TRBV3-1 (or the pseudogene TRBV3-2); TRBD1 might be the D (6 bases). Germline V gene sequence: CDR1 LGHDT, CDR2 YNNKEL (reference sequence). The CDR3 contains 15 residues. The V end was cut by 4 bases, the J end by 2 bases, with 12 bases between. CDR3 coding DNA: TGTGCCAGCAGCCTGGCTGGGGGCACTGGAAACACCATATATTTT. Its translation is CASSLAGGTGNTIYF.

V usage is TRBV19 and J usage is TRBJ1-6; the D gene is possibly TRBD1 (5 bases). The V gene lost 2 bases and the J gene lost 3 bases, with 8 bases spanning the gap. Germline CDR1 is LNHDA and CDR2 is SQIVND (reference sequence). This CDR3 contains 15 residues. The CDR3 DNA sequence: TGTGCCAGTAGTATACAGGGATTCTATAATTCACCCCTCCACTTT. Translation: CASSIQGFYNSPLHF. The full variable domain, rest sourced from reference TRBV19 and TRBJ1-6, is DGGITQSPKYLFRKEGQNVTLSCEQNLNHDAMYWYRQDPGQGLRLIYYSQIVNDFQKGDIAEGYSVSREKKESFPLTVTSAQKNPTAFYLCASSIQGFYNSPLHFGNGTRLTVT.

The chain recombines TRBV11-2 with TRBJ2-7, with TRBD2 as a possible D gene (7 bases). The CDR3 is made up of 16 amino acids. The ends were cut back, 1 base at V and 3 bases at J, with 16 bases in the middle. CDR1 is SGHAT, CDR2 FQNNGV, per germline. CDR3 loop: CASSLGRGGSFYEQYF. The CDR3 bases are TGTGCCAGCAGCTTAGGGAGGGGGGGCAGTTTCTACGAGCAGTACTTC.

This chain links TRBV6-4 with TRBJ2-3; 9 bases line up with TRBD2. Trimming cost V 3 bases and J 3 bases; bases outside gene matches: 4. The length of the CDR3 is 15 residues. Looked up from germline, CDR1 is MRHNA and CDR2 is SNTAGT. In nucleotides, the CDR3 is TGTGCCAGCAGTGAGGAGCGGGGGGCAACAGATACGCAGTATTTT. Translation: CASSEERGATDTQYF.

The chain recombines TRBV5-6 with TRBJ1-1; D unresolved. The CDR3 contains 11 residues. Between the trimmed V and J ends, which lost 2 bases and 11 bases, there was a span of 10 bases. Per the germline V gene, CDR1 is SGHDT and CDR2 is YYEEEE. The CDR3 here is CASSFGGMAFF. The CDR3 nucleotides read TGTGCCAGCAGCTTTGGAGGGATGGCTTTCTTT.

The chain employs TRBV18 and TRBJ1-1, with D uncertain. This CDR3 is built from 17 residues. Germline CDR1 is KGHSH and CDR2 is LQKENI. The V gene lost 6 bases and the J gene lost 3 bases, with 23 bases spanning the gap. The DNA of the CDR3 is TGTGCCAGCTCCCCCGGGAGAAAGTTAGGGTCGTACACTGAAGCTTTCTTT. This gives the protein CASSPGRKLGSYTEAFF.

As DNA, the CDR3 is TGTGCCAGCAGCTTAGGGCTTTGGGAGACCCAGTACTTC. This sequence encodes CASSLGLWETQYF. The genes are TRBV7-9 and TRBJ2-5; D unclear. This CDR3 comprises 13 residues. Trimming removed 1 base at V and 5 bases at J, with 8 bases between. From germline, CDR1 is SEHNR and CDR2 FQNEAQ (reference sequence).

V and J are TRBV5-8 and TRBJ1-6, with a possible D match to TRBD1 (5 bases). The CDR3 spans 12 residues. Trimming removed 2 bases from V and 9 bases from J, with 6 bases in between. In germline, CDR1 is SGHTS, CDR2 YDEGEE. The CDR3, as DNA: TGTGCCAGCAGCTTAACAGGTTCACCCCTCCACTTT. As protein: CASSLTGSPLHF.

The chain is built from TRBV27 and TRBJ1-1, with TRBD1 matching over 8 bases. There are 14 residues in the CDR3. Germline V gene data show CDR1 as MNHEY and CDR2 as SMNVEV (reference sequence). V was clipped by 2 bases and J by 6 bases; unmatched bases: 5. CDR3 sequence: CASSLGQGAAEAFF. The CDR3 nucleotides read TGTGCCAGCAGTTTAGGTCAGGGGGCGGCTGAAGCTTTCTTT.

This chain connects TRBV2 to TRBJ2-2; 9 bases fit TRBD1. The CDR3 has 13 amino acids. From germline, CDR1 is SNHLY and CDR2 FYNNEI. V lost 7 bases to trimming and J lost 7 bases; unmatched junction nucleotides: 4. The CDR3 coding sequence is TGTGCCAGCACGGGACAGGGTGGCGGGGAGCTGTTTTTT. This gives the protein CASTGQGGGELFF.

This chain links TRBV2 with TRBJ2-2; 15 bases are a match to TRBD2. The CDR3 sequence is 15 residues long. The V gene's germline CDR1 is SNHLY and CDR2 FYNNEI. J lost 5 bases, V lost 6 bases, and 1 base had no gene match. This CDR3 is CASRGLAGGTGELFF. CDR3 in DNA: TGTGCCAGCAGAGGACTAGCGGGAGGGACCGGGGAGCTGTTTTTT.

V is TRBV3-1 (or the pseudogene TRBV3-2) and J is TRBJ1-2; D possibly corresponds to TRBD1 (5 bases). The V and J ends lost 4 bases and 8 bases respectively, with 20 bases between them. The CDR3 consists of 15 residues. Germline loops: CDR1 LGHDT, CDR2 YNNKEL (reference sequence). CDR3 nucleotide sequence: TGTGCCAGCAGCCGTAAGGGGCCCCTATCTGGGGGCTACACCTTC. Residues: CASSRKGPLSGGYTF.

This rearrangement joins TRBV5-5 to TRBJ2-3; tentatively, D is TRBD1 (5 bases). The CDR3 extends over 14 amino acids. V was pared by 0 bases and J by 2 bases, with 7 bases between. CDR1 and CDR2 (germline): SGHKS, YYEKEE (reference sequence). Written as DNA, the CDR3 is TGTGCCAGCAGCTTGGACAGGTTCACAGATACGCAGTATTTT. Protein sequence: CASSLDRFTDTQYF.

The V and J genes are TRBV3-1 (or the pseudogene TRBV3-2) and TRBJ1-2; D call uncertain. In germline, CDR1 is LGHDT, CDR2 YNNKEL (reference sequence). CDR3 length: 16 residues. V was trimmed by 1 base and J by 0 bases, leaving 12 bases between them. The CDR3 here is CASSQVERGANYGYTF. The DNA of the CDR3 is TGTGCCAGCAGCCAAGTTGAGCGGGGAGCTAACTATGGCTACACCTTC.

This sequence joins TRBV3-1 (or the pseudogene TRBV3-2) and TRBJ2-3; D is ambiguous. The CDR3 loop spans 13 amino acids. Germline V CDR1 and CDR2: LGHDT, YNNKEL (reference sequence). V gave up 4 bases and J gave up 6 bases, with 11 bases separating them. This chain's CDR3 is CASSRKHPDTQYF. CDR3 nucleotides: TGTGCCAGCAGCCGAAAACACCCTGATACGCAGTATTTT.